These 21 T cell receptor beta chains were sequenced from one sample in a study of response to subunit inactivated influenza vaccine listed by TCRdb under 2018. Libraries came from RT-PCR. The sample was run on an Illumina HiSeq 2500. TCRdb reran the public reads through fastp at Q25 and MiXCR, keeping productive beta chains. Every entry covers one CDR3 protein and lists the most common genes and DNA from its rows. The sample table lists roughly 650,000 distinct CDR3 sequences, 12% to 15% of them with a count of one. The top ten clonotypes cover approximately 7.6% of the sample. Sample: PBMCs from blood, taken 14 to 15 days before vaccination. Every receptor here comes from a man in his fifties or sixties who received an inactivated influenza vaccine. Donor details come from another sample of the same person, matched by shared clones.

This clonotype was picked up a small number of times. The V gene is TRBV3-1, the J gene TRBJ1-2, with 8 bases aligning to TRBD1. Germline assignment: CDR1 LGHDT and CDR2 YNNKEL (reference sequence). The CDR3 loop spans 15 amino acids. Trimming cost V 3 bases and J 1 base; bases outside gene matches: 4. Here the CDR3 reads CASSQGTGLNYGYTF. The CDR3 bases are TGTGCCAGCAGCCAGGGGACAGGACTTAACTATGGCTACACCTTC.

This clonotype was seen more than once but under ten times. The V gene is TRBV20-1, the J gene TRBJ1-3; 7 bases are shared with TRBD1. CDR1 is DFQATT, CDR2 SNEGSKA, per germline (reference sequence). The CDR3 length is 14 residues. Germline trimming cut 6 bases from V and 7 bases from J; bases unmatched to any gene: 12. CDR3 loop: CSAPVNRGRNTIYF. The CDR3 bases are TGCAGTGCCCCCGTGAACAGGGGACGGAACACCATATATTTT.

Ten or more counts support this clonotype. The chain links TRBV28 to TRBJ2-4; D is perhaps TRBD1 or TRBD2 (5 bases each). The CDR3 contains 15 residues. Trimming took 4 bases from V and 4 from J, leaving 14 bases between them. CDR1 and CDR2 (germline): MDHEN, SYDVKM. Written as DNA, the CDR3 is TGTGCCAGCAGTTCCAGGGACGCTGGTAAAAACATTCAGTACTTC. Amino acid sequence: CASSSRDAGKNIQYF.

This clonotype appeared a few times. The gene calls are TRBV15 and TRBJ1-5; tentative D call: TRBD1 (6 bases). Trimming took off 6 bases at V and 1 base at J, with 13 bases between the two ends. The CDR3 is made up of 15 amino acids. The germline V gene encodes CDR1 LNHNV and CDR2 YYDKDF (reference sequence). This CDR3 is CATRPGVGSNQPQHF. Written as DNA, the CDR3 is TGTGCCACCAGACCAGGGGTCGGCAGCAATCAGCCCCAGCATTTT.

Only a few counts were recorded for this clonotype. The chain employs TRBV5-1 and TRBJ2-5; TRBD1 matches 12 bases. This CDR3 contains 16 residues. The ends lost 3 bases at V and 4 bases at J; junction bases unmatched: 7. Germline assignment: CDR1 SGHRS and CDR2 YFSETQ. In DNA, the CDR3 is TGCGCCAGCAGCTGGGGGACAGGGGGCGGCGGAGAGACCCAGTACTTC. Amino acid sequence: CASSWGTGGGGETQYF.

The chain is built from TRBV6-1 and TRBJ1-2; possibly TRBD1 for D (5 bases). The CDR3 length is 14 residues. V was pared by 6 bases and J by 5 bases, with 16 bases between. Germline V gives CDR1 MNHNS, CDR2 SASEGT. CDR3 nucleotides: TGTGCCAGCAGACAGGACTTCTCCGCGTATGGCTACACCTTC. Translation: CASRQDFSAYGYTF.

This sequence joins TRBV27 and TRBJ2-5; tentatively, D is TRBD1 (6 bases). CDR1 and CDR2 from the germline V gene are MNHEY and SMNVEV (reference sequence). The CDR3 is made up of 17 amino acids. The V and J ends lost 2 bases and 6 bases respectively, with 22 bases between them. This chain's CDR3 is CASSLRGSSGQRQTQYF. CDR3 DNA: TGTGCCAGCAGTTTAAGAGGCTCGTCGGGACAACGACAGACCCAGTACTTC.

The rearrangement uses TRBV7-8 and TRBJ2-7, with 7 bases matching TRBD2. The CDR3 runs to 15 residues. The trim removed 3 bases at V and 2 bases at J, leaving 7 bases unmatched. Germline V gene sequence: CDR1 SGHVS, CDR2 FQNEAQ. The CDR3 region is CASSFSGAGAYEQYF. The CDR3 coding sequence is TGTGCCAGCAGCTTCTCTGGTGCGGGAGCCTACGAGCAGTACTTC.

This clonotype was picked up many times. The chain recombines TRBV25-1 with TRBJ2-3; D call uncertain. The CDR3 is made up of 12 amino acids. CDR1 is MGHDK, CDR2 SYGVNS, per germline. Trimming took 0 bases from V and 3 from J, leaving 1 base between them. The CDR3 here is CASSEYTDTQYF. The CDR3 DNA reads TGTGCCAGCAGTGAATATACAGATACGCAGTATTTT.

The chain employs TRBV29-1 and TRBJ1-1; D is undetermined. Trimming pared 7 bases from V and 1 base from J, leaving 7 bases between. Per germline, CDR1 SQVTM and CDR2 ANQGSEA. The CDR3 sequence is 11 residues long. The CDR3 bases are TGCAGCGGCGGATCGAACACTGAAGCTTTCTTT. Amino acid sequence: CSGGSNTEAFF. Filled out from reference TRBV29-1 and TRBJ1-1, the complete variable domain reads SAVISQKPSRDICQRGTSLTIQCQVDSQVTMMFWYRQQPGQSLTLIATANQGSEATYESGFVIDKFPISRPNLTFSTLTVSNMSPEDSSIYLCSGGSNTEAFFGQGTRLTVV.

The V and J genes are TRBV9 and TRBJ2-1; 11 positions match TRBD2. With V trimmed by 0 bases and J by 0 bases, 5 bases remained unmatched. CDR3 size: 18 residues. CDR1 is SGDLS and CDR2 is YYNGEE in the germline V gene. The CDR3 here is CASSVESSGRASYNEQFF. As DNA, the CDR3 is TGTGCCAGCAGCGTAGAAAGTAGCGGGAGGGCCTCCTACAATGAGCAGTTCTTC.

The chain employs TRBV5-5 and TRBJ2-6; a possible D gene is TRBD1 (5 bases). The CDR3 is 18 amino acids. Trimming took 0 bases from V and 1 from J, leaving 14 bases between them. Germline V gene sequence: CDR1 SGHKS, CDR2 YYEKEE (reference sequence). CDR3 region: CASSLAPSGNSGANVLTF. In DNA form, the CDR3 reads TGTGCCAGCAGCTTGGCTCCGTCAGGGAATTCTGGGGCCAACGTCCTGACTTTC.

The genes are TRBV6-5 and TRBJ1-1, with D maybe TRBD1 (5 bases). The CDR3 sequence is 15 residues long. V lost 3 bases to trimming and J lost 3 bases, with 14 bases between them. The germline gives CDR1 MNHEY, CDR2 SVGAGI. The CDR3, as DNA: TGTGCCAGCAGTTATCGGGGGTTAAGGGACACTGAAGCTTTCTTT. Translated: CASSYRGLRDTEAFF.

CDR3 residues: CASNYPGGPYTF. CDR3 sequence (DNA): TGTGCCAGCAACTACCCGGGGGGACCCTACACCTTC. This sequence joins TRBV12-3 or TRBV12-4 and TRBJ1-2, with D perhaps matching TRBD1 (5 bases). The CDR3 consists of 12 residues. The V gene lost 7 bases and the J gene lost 10 bases, with 16 bases spanning the gap.

The rearrangement links TRBV29-1 to TRBJ2-2; TRBD1 might be the D (6 bases). V shed 6 bases and J shed 3 bases, with 17 bases lying between them. Germline V CDR1 and CDR2: SQVTM, ANQGSEA. The length of the CDR3 is 15 residues. CDR3 protein: CSVQLTGHYTGELFF. The DNA for the CDR3 is TGCAGCGTCCAGCTGACAGGCCACTACACCGGGGAGCTGTTTTTT.

The V gene is TRBV7-9, the J gene TRBJ1-4, with no clear D. Trimming shortened V by 10 bases and J by 7 bases, and 10 bases separated the two germline ends. The CDR3 runs 11 residues. Per germline, CDR1 SEHNR and CDR2 FQNEAQ (reference sequence). The CDR3: CAITLGEKLFF. For the CDR3, the DNA is TGTGCCATCACTCTCGGTGAAAAACTGTTTTTT.

The chain has TRBV11-2 and TRBJ1-4; D gene uncertain. Germline loops: CDR1 SGHAT, CDR2 FQNNGV. V was clipped by 3 bases and J by 7 bases, with 12 bases between them. The CDR3 length is 14 residues. CDR3 loop: CASSLQARSEKLFF. CDR3 DNA: TGTGCCAGCAGCTTGCAGGCCAGAAGTGAAAAACTGTTTTTT.

This clonotype showed up just a few times. J is TRBJ2-3 and V is TRBV20-1, with D tentatively TRBD2 (7 bases). This CDR3 spans 16 amino acids. V was trimmed by 0 bases and J by 2 bases, leaving 15 bases between them. Germline loops: CDR1 DFQATT, CDR2 SNEGSKA (reference sequence). The CDR3 bases are TGCAGTGCTAGAGATATGGGGGGGGCGATCACAGATACGCAGTATTTT. Encoded protein: CSARDMGGAITDTQYF.

This chain links TRBV20-1 with TRBJ2-1; 7 bases agree with TRBD1. The CDR3 spans 13 residues. The germline V gene has CDR1 DFQATT and CDR2 SNEGSKA (reference sequence). V shed 5 bases and J 6 bases; nucleotides not matched to a gene: 7. The CDR3 coding sequence is TGCAGTGCTCACCGACAGGGTCCCAATGAGCAGTTCTTC. It specifies CSAHRQGPNEQFF.

The V and J genes are TRBV27 and TRBJ2-1; maybe TRBD2 (6 bases). The CDR3 loop spans 16 amino acids. Germline CDR1 is MNHEY and CDR2 is SMNVEV (reference sequence). The V end lost 2 bases, the J end lost 8 bases, and 19 bases lay between the germline ends. The CDR3 is CASSLRPGAVYDEQFF. In nucleotides, the CDR3 is TGTGCCAGCAGTTTACGACCGGGAGCGGTATACGATGAGCAGTTCTTC.

V gene TRBV24-1 combines with J gene TRBJ1-1; D call uncertain. V was shortened by 3 bases and J by 4 bases, with 11 bases between the two germline ends. Germline V gene data show CDR1 as KGHDR and CDR2 as SFDVKD. The CDR3 totals 14 residues. The CDR3 spells CATSDVTLGTEAFF. CDR3 sequence (DNA): TGTGCCACCAGTGATGTCACATTGGGCACTGAAGCTTTCTTT.